The 29 T cell receptor beta chains reported below all come from one sample, sequenced in a study of T cells in Graves' hyperthyroidism and ophthalmopathy. Researchers took RNA transcripts and amplified the TCR beta CDR3 regions from them. Initially, a first-round RT-PCR of the TCR CDR3 employed the HTBI primer set. TCRdb re-called the multiplex PCR reads through MiXCR, storing one row per CDR3 protein. The top ten hold less than 25% of the sample, which has around 380,000 distinct CDR3 sequences, roughly 12% seen once. Sequences were obtained from blood. These receptors all come from a man aged 25-45 years with Graves' hyperthyroidism that later progressed to Graves' ophthalmopathy.

The chain is built from TRBV5-4 and TRBJ1-5; D gene unclear. Trimming pared 2 bases from V and 7 bases from J, leaving 1 base between. This CDR3 comprises 10 residues. Germline V gives CDR1 SGHNT, CDR2 YYREEE (reference sequence). CDR3 DNA: TGTGCCAGCAGCTTCCAGCCCCAGCATTTT. Translation: CASSFQPQHF.

The chain employs TRBV11-2 and TRBJ2-1; 8 nucleotides line up with TRBD2. The CDR3 sequence is 15 residues long. The junction had 6 bases not matched to a gene; V was cut back by 0 bases and J by 8 bases. Germline CDR1 reads SGHAT; CDR2 reads FQNNGV. Here the CDR3 DNA reads TGTGCCAGCAGCTTAGATGCGGGGGGCCACGATGAGCAGTTCTTC. It specifies CASSLDAGGHDEQFF.

The chain has TRBV7-9 and TRBJ1-6; 7 bases agree with TRBD1. The CDR3 loop spans 14 amino acids. V was pared by 5 bases and J by 9 bases, with 7 bases of the junction left unmatched. Germline V gene lookup returns CDR1 SEHNR and CDR2 FQNEAQ (reference sequence). As DNA, the CDR3 is TGTGCCAGCAGCCTTGACAGGGTCGGTTCACCCCTCCACTTT. This sequence encodes CASSLDRVGSPLHF.

The sample holds many counts of this clonotype. The CDR3 loop reads CASSAAGDRGRGYTF. The CDR3 bases are TGTGCCAGCAGTGCCGCCGGGGACAGGGGGCGAGGCTACACCTTC. The rearrangement links TRBV28 to TRBJ1-2; 12 bases fit TRBD1. The trim removed 5 bases at V and 8 bases at J, leaving 9 bases unmatched. The CDR3 is made up of 15 amino acids. The germline CDR1 and CDR2 sequences are MDHEN and SYDVKM.

There are a few counts of this clonotype. The CDR3 here is CASSWVASVDEQFF. CDR3 DNA: TGTGCCAGCAGCTGGGTGGCTAGCGTCGATGAGCAGTTCTTC. The chain joins TRBV5-4 to TRBJ2-1; tentative D call: TRBD2 (6 bases). CDR1 and CDR2 (germline): SGHNT, YYREEE (reference sequence). CDR3 size: 14 residues. V lost 3 bases, J lost 8 bases, and 15 bases lay in between. The complete variable domain, with remaining parts taken from reference TRBV5-4 and TRBJ2-1, reads ETGVTQSPTHLIKTRGQQVTLRCSSQSGHNTVSWYQQALGQGPQFIFQYYREEENGRGNFPPRFSGLQFPNYSSELNVNALELDDSALYLCASSWVASVDEQFFGPGTRLTVL.

The chain has TRBV12-3 or TRBV12-4 and TRBJ1-1; possible D gene TRBD1, 5 bases. This CDR3 has 15 residues. With 2 bases removed from V and 1 base from J, the gap between germline ends came to 11 bases. The DNA for the CDR3 is TGTGCCAGCAGTTTACTCCCAGGGAGGAACACTGAAGCTTTCTTT. Translated, it gives CASSLLPGRNTEAFF.

The V and J genes are TRBV28 and TRBJ2-2, with D uncertain. Trimming left V 6 bases short and J 5 bases short, with 13 bases between. Germline assignment: CDR1 MDHEN and CDR2 SYDVKM. CDR3 length: 14 residues. For the CDR3, the DNA is TGTGCCAGCAGACCATTCGGCTTTACCGGGGAGCTGTTTTTT. It is translated as CASRPFGFTGELFF. The full variable domain, with the rest looked up from reference TRBV28 and TRBJ2-2, is DVKVTQSSRYLVKRTGEKVFLECVQDMDHENMFWYRQDPGLGLRLIYFSYDVKMKEKGDIPEGYSVSREKKERFSLILESASTNQTSMYLCASRPFGFTGELFFGEGSRLTVL.

Ten or more counts support this clonotype. The rearrangement uses TRBV13 and TRBJ2-3; no reliable D call. From germline, CDR1 is PRHDT and CDR2 FYEKMQ (reference sequence). The CDR3 is 13 residues long. V was pared by 5 bases and J by 0 bases, with 6 bases between. CDR3 region: CASSEESTDTQYF. The CDR3 DNA is TGTGCCAGCAGCGAAGAGAGCACAGATACGCAGTATTTT.

The chain recombines TRBV30 with TRBJ1-4; a possible D gene is TRBD1 (6 bases). V lost 1 base and J lost 0, with 12 bases in between. The germline V gene has CDR1 GTSNPN and CDR2 SVGIG (reference sequence). The CDR3 is 16 residues long. The CDR3 loop reads CAWSAPTGTTNEKLFF. CDR3 in DNA: TGTGCCTGGAGTGCTCCAACAGGGACAACTAATGAAAAACTGTTTTTT.

This clonotype was counted a few times. This chain connects TRBV4-1 to TRBJ2-7; no firm D call. Germline values: CDR1 MGHRA, CDR2 YSYEKL. V was trimmed by 0 bases and J by 3 bases, leaving 15 bases between them. CDR3 length equals 16 residues. This chain's CDR3 is CASSQDPQSISYEQYF. Written as DNA, the CDR3 is TGCGCCAGCAGCCAAGATCCGCAGTCAATTAGCTACGAGCAGTACTTC.

Details on this clonotype: A much larger clone lies one base from this, so it may be a read error. The V gene is TRBV29-1, the J gene TRBJ1-1; D perhaps matches TRBD1 (5 bases). The germline V gene has CDR1 SQVTM and CDR2 ANQGSEA. The CDR3 is made up of 13 amino acids. CDR3 region: CSVAGSMNTEALF. In DNA form, the CDR3 reads TGCAGCGTCGCAGGGTCCATGAACACTGAAGCTCTCTTT.

This clonotype occurred a few times. The V and J genes are TRBV6-2 or TRBV6-3 and TRBJ2-3; 8 bases map to TRBD2. Germline assignment: CDR1 MNHEY and CDR2 SVGEGT. The trim removed 2 bases at V and 0 bases at J, leaving 7 bases unmatched. The CDR3 totals 17 residues. The CDR3 here is CASSYNRRGASTDTQYF. DNA for the CDR3: TGTGCCAGCAGTTACAATAGGCGGGGGGCGAGCACAGATACGCAGTATTTT.

Worth noting for this clonotype: This may come from a read error, since a much larger clone is one base off. The genes are TRBV7-9 and TRBJ1-2; the match to TRBD1 covers 9 bases. V gave up 5 bases and J gave up 4 bases; unmatched junction bases: 5. Germline V gene sequence: CDR1 SEHNR, CDR2 FQNEAQ (reference sequence). CDR3 length: 14 residues. The CDR3 spells CASSPPTGGYGYTF. The CDR3 region has the DNA TGTGCCAGCAGCCCCCCGACAGGGGGCTATGGCTACACCTTC.

In its sample, this clonotype was seen many times. This chain joins TRBV5-1 and TRBJ2-7; 7 bases line up with TRBD1. CDR1 and CDR2 (germline): SGHRS, YFSETQ. The V and J ends lost 4 bases and 3 bases, in that order; junction bases with no gene match: 7. The CDR3 consists of 14 residues. CDR3 in amino acids: CASSPGDSVYEQYF. CDR3 coding DNA: TGCGCCAGCAGCCCAGGGGACAGCGTCTACGAGCAGTACTTC.

V usage is TRBV2 and J usage is TRBJ1-3; D not certain. The V gene lost 7 bases and the J gene lost 3 bases, with 16 bases spanning the gap. The germline V gene has CDR1 SNHLY and CDR2 FYNNEI. The CDR3 sequence is 15 residues long. The CDR3 DNA is TGTGCCAGCACTCCCTTGGAAGGTTTTGGAAACACCATATATTTT. Protein: CASTPLEGFGNTIYF.

In this sample, this clonotype turned up many times. This chain links TRBV3-1 with TRBJ1-2, with TRBD1 as a possible D gene (6 bases). Germline V lookup: CDR1 LGHDT, CDR2 YNNKEL (reference sequence). Trimming stripped 1 base from V and 7 bases from J, with 10 bases between. The CDR3 is 13 residues long. The CDR3 region has the DNA TGTGCCAGCAGCCAAGTGGGGGCGCGTGGCTACACCTTC. Its protein is CASSQVGARGYTF.

This chain uses TRBV20-1 with TRBJ2-5, with unresolved D. This CDR3 region has 11 residues. Between the trimmed V and J ends, which lost 6 bases and 7 bases, there was a span of 12 bases. CDR1 is DFQATT and CDR2 is SNEGSKA in the germline V gene (reference sequence). The CDR3 loop reads CSAPPFGTQYF. The CDR3 DNA sequence: TGCAGTGCCCCACCATTTGGGACCCAGTACTTC.

The V and J genes are TRBV3-1 and TRBJ1-1, with 8 positions matching TRBD1. The J segment lost 7 bases and the V segment lost 0 bases, leaving 7 bases of the junction unmatched. The CDR3 loop spans 15 amino acids. The germline V gene has CDR1 LGHDT and CDR2 YNNKEL (reference sequence). CDR3 sequence: CASSQDWGQVVEAFF. The CDR3, as DNA: TGTGCCAGCAGCCAAGATTGGGGACAGGTTGTTGAAGCTTTCTTT.

There are a few counts of this clonotype. The rearrangement joins TRBV27 to TRBJ1-5; D gene uncertain. V was trimmed by 2 bases and J by 4 bases, leaving 9 bases between them. Germline V CDR1 and CDR2: MNHEY, SMNVEV (reference sequence). This CDR3 has 14 amino acids. The CDR3 reads CASSLGLPNQPQHF. The CDR3 region has the DNA TGTGCCAGCAGTTTAGGGCTGCCTAATCAGCCCCAGCATTTT.

There are many counts of this clonotype. The chain employs TRBV7-9 and TRBJ2-7; D unclear. This CDR3 has 16 amino acids. The V gene lost 4 bases and the J gene lost 3 bases, with 19 bases spanning the gap. Per the germline V gene, CDR1 is SEHNR and CDR2 is FQNEAQ (reference sequence). CDR3 in amino acids: CASSSGPVGRIYEQYF. CDR3 DNA: TGTGCCAGCAGCTCAGGCCCTGTTGGCAGGATCTACGAGCAGTACTTC. The complete variable domain, with remaining parts taken from reference TRBV7-9 and TRBJ2-7, reads DTGVSQNPRHKITKRGQNVTFRCDPISEHNRLYWYRQTLGQGPEFLTYFQNEAQLEKSRLLSDRFSAERPKGSFSTLEIQRTEQGDSAMYLCASSSGPVGRIYEQYFGPGTRLTVT.

This clonotype appeared many times. The J gene is TRBJ2-2, the V gene TRBV2; D uncertain. V was shortened by 6 bases and J by 3 bases, with 11 bases between the two germline ends. CDR1 SNHLY and CDR2 FYNNEI come from the germline V gene. The CDR3 is 14 residues long. In DNA form, the CDR3 reads TGTGCCAGCAGGGTCGACGTCTACACCGGGGAGCTGTTTTTT. Protein product: CASRVDVYTGELFF.

This chain uses TRBV6-1 with TRBJ2-1, with 7 bases that match TRBD2. The V gene end was trimmed by 7 bases and the J gene end by 8 bases; junction bases not matched to a gene: 14. Per the germline V gene, CDR1 is MNHNS and CDR2 is SASEGT. The CDR3 extends over 15 amino acids. CDR3 bases: TGTGCCAGCACCCCCTGGGGAGGGGAGAGGGATGAGCAGTTCTTC. Its protein product is CASTPWGGERDEQFF.

This clonotype was recorded at least ten times. The chain links TRBV12-3 or TRBV12-4 to TRBJ2-3; 9 nucleotides match TRBD2. This CDR3 has 13 residues. V dropped 8 bases and J dropped 2; count of bases not matched to a gene: 2. The CDR3 sequence: CASLAGPTDTQYF. CDR3 coding DNA: TGTGCCAGCCTAGCGGGGCCCACAGATACGCAGTATTTT.

In this sample, this clonotype turned up many times. The chain uses TRBV12-3 or TRBV12-4 and TRBJ2-3; 10 bases line up with TRBD1. V lost 4 bases, J lost 3 bases, and 7 bases stayed unmatched. CDR3 length: 16 residues. CDR3 residues: CASSSSDRGKTDTQYF. The CDR3 DNA reads as TGTGCCAGCAGTTCCTCGGACAGGGGGAAGACAGATACGCAGTATTTT.

This sequence joins TRBV5-1 and TRBJ2-1; D is perhaps TRBD1 (6 bases). This CDR3 region has 15 residues. Germline CDR1 and CDR2: SGHRS and YFSETQ. Trimming took 3 bases from V and 0 from J, leaving 10 bases between them. The CDR3 DNA is TGCGCCAGCAGCTACAGGGAAAGCTCCTACAATGAGCAGTTCTTC. It yields the protein CASSYRESSYNEQFF.

The chain has TRBV27 and TRBJ1-4, with D tentatively TRBD1 (5 bases). There are 15 residues in the CDR3. Per the germline V gene, CDR1 is MNHEY and CDR2 is SMNVEV (reference sequence). Trimming removed 5 bases at V and 10 bases at J, with 20 bases between. The CDR3 DNA follows: TGTGCCAGCAGTCATTCCAGTGGGGGACTCGCAAAACTGTTTTTT. Residues: CASSHSSGGLAKLFF.

This clonotype was detected many times. The gene calls are TRBV30 and TRBJ1-5; D might be TRBD1 (6 bases). V dropped 5 bases and J dropped 6 bases, with 11 bases sitting between them. This CDR3 is 12 amino acids long. CDR1 GTSNPN and CDR2 SVGIG come from the germline V gene (reference sequence). CDR3 protein: CAWAQGIQPQHF. As DNA, the CDR3 is TGTGCCTGGGCACAGGGTATTCAGCCCCAGCATTTT.

This clonotype was counted a few times. Here the CDR3 DNA reads TGCGCCAGCAGCCCTGGCGTCATTGGAAACACCATATATTTT. It codes for CASSPGVIGNTIYF. The chain joins TRBV5-1 to TRBJ1-3; D is unclear. V lost 4 bases, J lost 3 bases, and 11 bases lay in between. CDR3 length: 14 residues. Germline V CDR1 and CDR2: SGHRS, YFSETQ. Complete variable domain (other parts from reference TRBV5-1 and TRBJ1-3): KAGVTQTPRYLIKTRGQQVTLSCSPISGHRSVSWYQQTPGQGLQFLFEYFSETQRNKGNFPGRFSGRQFSNSRSEMNVSTLELGDSALYLCASSPGVIGNTIYFGEGSWLTVV.

There are many counts of this clonotype. The chain carries TRBV24-1 and TRBJ2-7; the D gene could be TRBD1 or TRBD2 (5 bases each). There are 15 residues in the CDR3. Between the trimmed V and J ends, which lost 6 bases and 2 bases, there was a span of 16 bases. Looked up from germline, CDR1 is KGHDR and CDR2 is SFDVKD. The CDR3 is CATSSGQDRTYEQYF. In nucleotides, the CDR3 is TGTGCCACCAGTTCGGGGCAGGATAGGACCTACGAGCAGTACTTC.